What follows describes a single T cell receptor (beta chain). Its specific antigen is unknown. Base qualities are not recorded, but no much larger clone differs from it by a single base. The source of the sample is a study of blood T cell repertoires in COVID-19 (dated by TCRdb to 2020 to 2022). About the study as a whole: Collaborator samples came from the United States, Italy and Spain and covered acute and convalescent phases of COVID-19. The prospective study material was composed of cDNA or gDNA derived from T cells, B-cell-depleted T cells, or PBMCs. Deeply sampled blood TCRbeta repertoires from subjects exposed to, actively infected with, or recovered from COVID-19 were included in the dataset. A freely available public database, intended as a resource for researchers studying the immune response to SARS-CoV-2, is where the repertoires were released. The samples were drawn from two sources: the first 160 participants of the ongoing ImmuneRACE study, and 1,000 to 1,500 subjects contributed by 6 global collaborators. A de-identified subject ID, COVID-19 status, age in years and sex were almost always included in the sample metadata. Where available, HLA class I and class II types were obtained from metadata supplied by the sample provider rather than from assay-based typing. The study at large found these results: The quantity of clinical and demographic metadata differed by source and by participant and was supplied without curation.

Each collaborating institution followed its own protocols to collect whole blood in K2EDTA tubes. For TCRbeta analysis, collaborators shipped samples as frozen whole blood, isolated PBMCs, or DNA extracted from either of those sample types. TCRbeta CDR3 regions were amplified from genomic DNA by means of the immunoSEQ Assay, a bias-controlled multiplex PCR. Per the original workflow: The number of nucleated cells in each sample was estimated by amplification of reference gene primers within the assay. Sequence reads were collapsed and filtered to measure the absolute abundance of every unique TCRbeta CDR3 rearrangement. For each sample, productive Simpson clonality was calculated as the square root of Simpson's diversity index across productive rearrangements. TCRdb carries this immuneACCESS record with in-frame sequences only. Its versions omit some clonotypes, under half of them owing to an unresolved V gene in the studies checked, with the rest unexplained. That table supplies the V and J calls and clone size; D and trimming were determined from the DNA. This sample is represented by approximately 210,000 clones; around 83% of them were singletons. Roughly 2.9% of the sample comes from the top ten.

This receptor was taken from a man between 45 and 60 years old with active or convalescent COVID-19. Specimen: peripheral blood.

DNA sequence: TGTGCCTGGAGTCTCCCGGACAGGTTGAACACTGAAGCTTTCTTT. Its coded protein is CAWSLPDRLNTEAFF. The V gene is TRBV30 and the J gene is TRBJ1-1, with TRBD1 matching 7 junction bases. Germline trimming: 2 bases from V, 0 bases from J; junction bases outside gene matches: 6. The germline V gene encodes CDR1 GTSNPN and CDR2 SVGIG (reference sequence). From the cysteine through the phenylalanine, the CDR3 covers 15 amino acids. Solely the CDR3 DNA is kept, with 45 bases framed from the first base. Where the CDR3 stops, the reference TRBV30 and TRBJ1-1 genes take over; the full variable domain is SQTIHQWPATLVQPVGSPLSLECTVEGTSNPNLYWYRQAAGRGLQLLFYSVGIGQISSEVPQNLSASRPQDRQFILSSKKLLLSDSGFYLCAWSLPDRLNTEAFFGQGTRLTVV.